What follows is one T cell receptor beta chain and its context. The data were obtained in a study of Ad26.COV2.S vaccination and SARS-CoV-2 variants. Only in-frame clones appear in the TCRdb table, and some are missing; sequencing was by immunoSEQ multiplex PCR. Of about 390,000 clones listed, about 90% are singletons. The V gene's germline CDR1 is MDHEN and CDR2 SYDVKM. The CDR3 contains 18 residues. V gave up 4 bases and J gave up 0 bases, with 19 bases separating them. Treatment denoted: 19 received Ad26.COV2.S at low or high dose, single or two shots; roughly five received placebo; per-sample allocation not given. Collection of samples fell on day 63 after the first vaccine or placebo injection.

This chain links TRBV28 with TRBJ1-5; D is unresolved. The TCR originated in a person between 18 and 65 years old who received the Ad26.COV2.S COVID-19 vaccine or a placebo. This material consisted of peripheral blood, taken in a trial of Ad26.COV2.S vaccine versus placebo. CDR3 DNA sequence: TGTGCCAGCAGTTCCGTGGCAGCAGCAAGATATAGCAATCAGCCCCAGCATTTT. This encodes CASSSVAAARYSNQPQHF. Together with reference TRBV28 and TRBJ1-5, the CDR3 gives the full variable domain: DVKVTQSSRYLVKRTGEKVFLECVQDMDHENMFWYRQDPGLGLRLIYFSYDVKMKEKGDIPEGYSVSREKKERFSLILESASTNQTSMYLCASSSVAAARYSNQPQHFGDGTRLSIL.